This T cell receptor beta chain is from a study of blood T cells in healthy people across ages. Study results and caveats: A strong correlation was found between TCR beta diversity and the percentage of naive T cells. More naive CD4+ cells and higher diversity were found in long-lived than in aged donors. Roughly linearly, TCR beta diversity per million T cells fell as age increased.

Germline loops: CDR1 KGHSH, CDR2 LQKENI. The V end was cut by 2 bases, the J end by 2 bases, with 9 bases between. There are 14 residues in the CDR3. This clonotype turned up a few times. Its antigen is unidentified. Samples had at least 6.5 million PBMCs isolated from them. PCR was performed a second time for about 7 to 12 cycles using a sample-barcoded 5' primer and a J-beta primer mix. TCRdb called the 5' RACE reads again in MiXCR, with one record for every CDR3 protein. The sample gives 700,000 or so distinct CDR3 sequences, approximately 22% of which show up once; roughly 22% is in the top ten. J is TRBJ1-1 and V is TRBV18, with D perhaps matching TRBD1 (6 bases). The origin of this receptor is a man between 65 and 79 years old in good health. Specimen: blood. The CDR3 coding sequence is TGTGCCAGCTCACCATTTGGGGGCAACACTGAAGCTTTCTTT. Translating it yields CASSPFGGNTEAFF.